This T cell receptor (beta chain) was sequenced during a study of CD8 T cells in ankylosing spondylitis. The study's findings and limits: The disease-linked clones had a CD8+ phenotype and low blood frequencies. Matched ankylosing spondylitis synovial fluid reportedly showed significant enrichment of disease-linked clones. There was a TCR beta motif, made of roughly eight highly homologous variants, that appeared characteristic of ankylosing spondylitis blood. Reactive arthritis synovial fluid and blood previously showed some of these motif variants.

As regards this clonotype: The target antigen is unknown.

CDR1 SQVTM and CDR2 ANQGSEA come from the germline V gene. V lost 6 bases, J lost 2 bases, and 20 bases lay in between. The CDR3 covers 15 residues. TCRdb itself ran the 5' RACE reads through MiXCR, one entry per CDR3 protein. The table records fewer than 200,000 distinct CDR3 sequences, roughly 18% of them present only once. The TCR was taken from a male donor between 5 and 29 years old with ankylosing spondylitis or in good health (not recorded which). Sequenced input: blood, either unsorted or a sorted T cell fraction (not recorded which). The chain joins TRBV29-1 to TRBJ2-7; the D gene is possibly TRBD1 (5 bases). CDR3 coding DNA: TGCAGCGTCTTGTGGGGCGTGGCAGTAACCTACGAGCAGTACTTC. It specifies CSVLWGVAVTYEQYF.